The T cell receptor beta chain under discussion was sequenced for a study of T cell responses to AZD1222 COVID-19 vaccine. Study results and limitations: In all cases, repertoires were sampled only after the peak T cell response. Spike-specific TCRs gained breadth and depth after people received two AZD1222 doses.

CDR1 and CDR2 (germline): SGHDN, FVKESK. The CDR3 covers 15 residues. The ends were cut back, 1 base at V and 0 bases at J, with 10 bases in the middle. This clone was picked up one time. The antigen is not known. TCRdb's copy holds only in-frame clones and misses some; the assay was immunoSEQ multiplex PCR. The table has fewer than 70,000 clones, around 80% seen once. The V and J genes are TRBV14 and TRBJ2-7; D call uncertain. The material was peripheral blood, obtained 28 days after the second AZD1222 dose. The receptor's source is an adult who received the AZD1222 COVID-19 vaccine. CDR3 loop: CASSQGNQFSYEQYF. In DNA, the CDR3 is TGTGCCAGCAGCCAAGGCAATCAATTCTCCTACGAGCAGTACTTC.